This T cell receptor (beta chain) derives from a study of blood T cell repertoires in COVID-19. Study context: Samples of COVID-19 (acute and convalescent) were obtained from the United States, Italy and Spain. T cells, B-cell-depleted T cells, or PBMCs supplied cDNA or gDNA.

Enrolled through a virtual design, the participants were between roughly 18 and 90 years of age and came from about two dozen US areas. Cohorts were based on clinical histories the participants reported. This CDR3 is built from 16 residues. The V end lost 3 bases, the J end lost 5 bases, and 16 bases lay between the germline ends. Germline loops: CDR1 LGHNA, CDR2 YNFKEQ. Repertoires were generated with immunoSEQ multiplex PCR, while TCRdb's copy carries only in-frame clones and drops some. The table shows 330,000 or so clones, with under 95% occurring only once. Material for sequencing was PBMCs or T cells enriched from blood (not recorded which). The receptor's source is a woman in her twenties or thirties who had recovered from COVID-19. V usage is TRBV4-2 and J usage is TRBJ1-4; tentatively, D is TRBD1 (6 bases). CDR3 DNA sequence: TGTGCCAGCAGCCACCGTCGGACAGAACAAAATGAAAAACTGTTTTTT. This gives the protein CASSHRRTEQNEKLFF.